The entry below gives a single T cell receptor (beta chain) sequence along with its context. Its antigen is not known. Subsequent to a culture period of about ten days, CD4+ T cells were isolated. On both days 3 and 7, half of the culture medium was replaced with IL-2 medium. The sample originates from a study of vaccination effects on CD4 cells after COVID-19. For the study at large: The researchers cultured 1.5 million to 2.5 million PBMC per well with 8 to 10 IU/ml IL-2 and roughly 9.1 ug/ml peptides. General study findings and limits: Researchers report that only 1 of 255 vaccine-induced clones in healthy vaccinees cross-reacted with common cold coronaviruses.

Measured with immunoSEQ multiplex PCR; TCRdb has only the in-frame clones, and not every one. The sample records 20,000 to 25,000 clones, 73% being singletons. Germline values: CDR1 MNHNY, CDR2 SVGAGI (reference sequence). V was clipped by 2 bases and J by 7 bases, with 6 bases between them. The CDR3 loop spans 12 amino acids. The rearrangement joins TRBV6-6 to TRBJ1-5; D ambiguous. This TCR came from a human donor who received a COVID-19 vaccine. Sequencing was performed on CD4+ T cells from PBMCs cultured without peptide, taken before COVID-19 vaccination. The CDR3 here is CASSYVRQPQHF. The DNA of the CDR3 is TGTGCCAGCAGTTACGTGAGACAGCCCCAGCATTTT.